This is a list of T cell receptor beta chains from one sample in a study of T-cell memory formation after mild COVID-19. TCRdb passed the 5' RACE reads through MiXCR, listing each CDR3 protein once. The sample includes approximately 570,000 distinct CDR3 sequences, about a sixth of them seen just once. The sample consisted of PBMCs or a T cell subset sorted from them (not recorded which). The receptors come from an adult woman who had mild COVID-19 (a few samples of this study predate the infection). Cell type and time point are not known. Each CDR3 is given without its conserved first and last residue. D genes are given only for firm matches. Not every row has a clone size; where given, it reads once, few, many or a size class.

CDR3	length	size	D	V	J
ASSYQTEETQY	11	-	-	TRBV5-1	TRBJ2-5
ASSLVLGEQF	10	few	-	TRBV5-5	TRBJ2-1
ASSPGTGVFSYNEQF	15	few	TRBD1	TRBV5-4	TRBJ2-1
ASSQGTGENLVQY	13	-	TRBD1	TRBV4-3	TRBJ2-7
ASSYARLAGRTYEQY	15	few	TRBD2	TRBV6-5	TRBJ2-7
ACFDRSTYEQY	11	few	-	TRBV30	TRBJ2-7
ASSQDWRTGNEQF	13	few	-	TRBV4-2	TRBJ2-1
ASSQKIGPETQY	12	many	-	TRBV4-1	TRBJ2-5
SARDGPGEQF	10	-	-	TRBV20-1	TRBJ2-1
ASSYGQVDYGYT	12	-	TRBD1	TRBV6-5	TRBJ1-2
ASTWDAYSDQPQH	13	-	-	TRBV6-1	TRBJ1-5
AISDLQPYEQY	11	few	-	TRBV10-3	TRBJ2-7
ASSPLGGEDTQY	12	-	-	TRBV7-6	TRBJ2-3
ASSERQGDIYEQY	13	-	TRBD1	TRBV9	TRBJ2-7
ASSPRQGTTDTQY	13	few	TRBD1	TRBV9	TRBJ2-3
ASSPMRRGLGDTQY	14	many	TRBD2	TRBV7-2	TRBJ2-3